This T cell receptor (beta chain) appears in the sequencing data of a study of beta chain features in type 1 diabetes. Regarding this clone: The antigen is unknown.

General study results and limits: Shorter TCRB CDR3s, moderately but significantly so, marked every one of the four CD4+ subsets in Type 1 diabetes patients.

This CDR3 contains 14 residues. Trimming removed 1 base from V and 3 bases from J, with 9 bases in between. Germline V gene data show CDR1 as SGHTA and CDR2 as FQGNSA. As every portion of the isolated RNA was reverse transcribed, the sequencing read expressed TCRB transcripts. Sequencing of naive, central memory and regulatory T cell samples gave an average of around 3.6 million reads. The protocol was immunoSEQ multiplex PCR, while the TCRdb copy is restricted to in-frame clones and leaves out a portion. The table records about 360,000 clones, roughly 12% of them present only once. This TCR came from a man younger than 30 in good health. J is TRBJ1-2 and V is TRBV7-2; perhaps TRBD1 as D (6 bases). The sequencing input was naive CD4+ T cells from blood. The CDR3 sequence is CASSLEGGDYGYTF. The CDR3 nucleotides are TGTGCCAGCAGCTTAGAGGGGGGGGACTATGGCTACACCTTC.